Listed below are T cell receptor beta chains from one sample, sequenced in a study of cytomegalovirus exposure and HLA in healthy donors. The table came from immunoSEQ multiplex PCR; TCRdb's copy has only in-frame clones and leaves some out. Found here are around 100,000 clones, around 64% of them singletons; the top ten hold under 2.5%. The source material was PBMCs. The receptors stem from a young man in good health and CMV-seronegative. Both conserved end residues are part of each CDR3. D genes are given only for firm matches. Rows may omit the clone size; those that give it use once, few, many or a size class.

abundance	v_gene	len	d_gene	j_gene	CDR3aa	CDR3nt
-	TRBV10-3	11	-	TRBJ2-7	CAIGRPGEQYF	TGTGCCATCGGCCGCCCGGGGGAGCAGTACTTC
-	TRBV27	13	-	TRBJ1-2	CASSPQGDYGYTF	TGTGCCAGCAGTCCCCAGGGTGACTATGGCTACACCTTC
once	TRBV5-6	15	-	TRBJ1-1	CASSRVEGRNTEAFF	TGTGCCAGCAGCCGGGTAGAGGGAAGGAACACTGAAGCTTTCTTT
once	TRBV13	10	-	TRBJ1-6	CASGPSPLHF	TGTGCCAGCGGCCCTTCACCCCTCCACTTT
-	TRBV5-1	15	TRBD1	TRBJ1-6	CASSRRAGGDSPLHF	TGCGCCAGCAGCCGTCGGGCAGGGGGAGATTCACCCCTCCACTTT
-	TRBV5-1	18	TRBD2	TRBJ2-5	CASSWGTSGRASRETQYF	TGCGCCAGCAGCTGGGGGACTAGCGGGAGGGCCTCAAGAGAGACCCAGTACTTC
-	TRBV27	15	-	TRBJ2-2	CASSGQGLNTGELFF	TGTGCCAGCAGTGGACAGGGACTAAACACCGGGGAGCTGTTTTTT
-	TRBV27	13	-	TRBJ2-1	CASSLTGNNEQFF	TGTGCCAGCAGCCTAACAGGGAACAATGAGCAGTTCTTC
-	TRBV7-9	15	-	TRBJ2-3	CASSLPGQSGDTQYF	TGTGCCAGCAGCTTGCCCGGACAGTCCGGAGATACGCAGTATTTT
-	TRBV11-2	13	-	TRBJ1-1	CASSLTVNTEAFF	TGTGCCAGCAGCTTAACAGTGAACACTGAAGCTTTCTTT
-	TRBV2	12	-	TRBJ1-1	CASIGEGTEAFF	TGTGCCAGCATCGGAGAGGGCACTGAAGCTTTCTTT
-	TRBV6-4	14	-	TRBJ1-2	CASSVTGKGYGYTF	TGTGCCAGCAGTGTTACGGGGAAAGGCTATGGCTACACCTTC
-	TRBV27	14	-	TRBJ1-1	CASSLFRENTEAFF	TGTGCCAGCAGTTTATTTCGGGAAAACACTGAAGCTTTCTTT
-	TRBV11-3	13	-	TRBJ2-2	CASSLESAGELFF	TGTGCCAGCAGCTTAGAGTCCGCCGGGGAGCTGTTTTTT
-	TRBV29-1	10	-	TRBJ2-7	CSVLGDEQYF	TGCAGCGTGCTAGGAGACGAGCAGTACTTC
-	TRBV7-2	14	TRBD1	TRBJ2-1	CASSLRQGLNEQFF	TGTGCCAGCAGCTTGAGACAGGGCTTGAATGAGCAGTTCTTC
-	TRBV4-3	13	-	TRBJ2-7	CASSQEPRNEQYF	TGCGCCAGCAGCCAAGAACCTAGGAACGAGCAGTACTTC
-	TRBV9	12	-	TRBJ2-1	CASSARGDEQFF	TGTGCCAGCAGCGCGCGGGGTGATGAGCAGTTCTTC
-	TRBV7-9	15	TRBD1	TRBJ2-7	CASSPMGQEIYEQYF	TGTGCCAGCAGCCCTATGGGACAGGAAATCTACGAGCAGTACTTC
-	TRBV11-2	15	TRBD1	TRBJ1-1	CSSSSGTGPNTEAFF	TGTTCCAGCAGCTCGGGGACAGGACCGAACACTGAAGCTTTCTTT
-	TRBV30	12	-	TRBJ1-2	CAWSTQIWGYTF	TGTGCCTGGAGTACCCAGATTTGGGGCTACACCTTC
few	TRBV6-6	14	-	TRBJ1-1	CASSWAQGNTEAFF	TGTGCCAGCAGTTGGGCCCAAGGGAACACTGAAGCTTTCTTT
-	TRBV5-1	14	-	TRBJ2-7	CASSFVGSSYEQYF	TGCGCCAGCAGCTTCGTGGGGAGTTCCTACGAGCAGTACTTC
once	TRBV7-2	15	TRBD2	TRBJ2-5	CASRTSGGAGETQYF	TGTGCCAGCAGGACTAGCGGGGGGGCTGGAGAGACCCAGTACTTC
-	TRBV6-5	14	-	TRBJ1-2	CASSTTGTNGGYTF	TGTGCCAGCAGCACGACGGGAACTAATGGGGGCTACACCTTC
-	TRBV18	16	-	TRBJ2-5	CARSPVPTTGEETQYF	TGTGCCCGCTCCCCAGTGCCGACTACCGGTGAAGAGACCCAGTACTTC
once	TRBV18	14	TRBD1	TRBJ2-7	CASSSRDSSYEQYF	TGTGCCAGCTCTTCCCGGGACAGTTCCTACGAGCAGTACTTC
few	TRBV19	14	-	TRBJ2-1	CASSIRSGYNEQFF	TGTGCCAGTAGTATTAGGAGCGGCTACAATGAGCAGTTCTTC
-	TRBV10-3	13	-	TRBJ2-4	CAISESAGNIQYF	TGTGCCATCAGTGAATCGGCAGGAAACATTCAGTACTTC
few	TRBV7-2	13	-	TRBJ2-1	CASSLQQGNEQFF	TGTGCCAGCAGCTTACAACAGGGTAATGAGCAGTTCTTC
-	TRBV5-6	16	TRBD1	TRBJ1-1	CASSYGTQGMNTEAFF	TGTGCCAGCAGCTACGGAACACAGGGGATGAACACTGAAGCTTTCTTT
-	TRBV6-1	17	-	TRBJ1-3	CASSDDDRPLSGNTIYF	TGTGCCAGCAGTGACGACGACAGGCCGCTCTCTGGAAACACCATATATTTT
-	TRBV28	14	TRBD1	TRBJ2-1	CASSSGTVDNEQFF	TGTGCCAGCAGTTCCGGGACAGTAGACAATGAGCAGTTCTTC
few	TRBV4-1	20	TRBD2	TRBJ2-1	CASSQEGGTSGGALYNEQFF	TGCGCCAGCAGCCAAGAGGGGGGGACTAGCGGGGGGGCCCTCTACAATGAGCAGTTCTTC
-	TRBV7-2	15	TRBD2	TRBJ2-7	CASSYGLADSYEQYF	TGTGCCAGCAGCTACGGACTAGCTGACTCCTACGAGCAGTACTTC
-	TRBV4-1	19	TRBD2	TRBJ2-3	CASSLYAGLAETTTDTQYF	TGCGCCAGCAGCCTCTACGCCGGCCTAGCGGAGACGACCACAGATACGCAGTATTTT
-	TRBV14	13	-	TRBJ1-5	CASSFGINQPQHF	TGTGCCAGCAGCTTCGGGATCAATCAGCCCCAGCATTTT
-	TRBV2	14	-	TRBJ1-5	CASSGGAMEQPQHF	TGTGCCAGCAGTGGCGGGGCGATGGAGCAGCCCCAGCATTTT
-	TRBV6-5	13	-	TRBJ2-7	CASSLDRNYEQYF	TGTGCCAGCAGTCTCGACAGGAACTACGAGCAGTACTTC
-	TRBV28	14	-	TRBJ1-2	CASSFGGAPYGYTF	TGTGCCAGCAGTTTCGGGGGTGCCCCCTATGGCTACACCTTC